These 17 T cell receptor beta chains share one sample of origin, sequenced in a study of blood T cell repertoires in COVID-19. The method was immunoSEQ multiplex PCR; TCRdb's version includes in-frame clones alone and lacks a portion of them. The profile shows 150,000 or so clones, 70% to 90% of them singletons. Sequencing input: peripheral blood. These receptor sequences come from a man aged 60 to 69 with active or convalescent COVID-19.

This clone was observed a few times. The chain employs TRBV5-1 and TRBJ1-1; perhaps TRBD1 as D (6 bases). The V and J ends lost 4 bases and 5 bases respectively, with 15 bases between them. The CDR3 sequence is 14 residues long. Germline CDR1 and CDR2: SGHRS and YFSETQ. CDR3 region: CASSPAPGVTEAFF. The CDR3 DNA is TGCGCCAGCAGCCCCGCGCCAGGGGTAACTGAAGCTTTCTTT.

This chain links TRBV6-1 with TRBJ1-1; unclear D gene. The CDR3 length is 14 residues. Trimming shortened V by 3 bases and J by 4 bases, and 12 bases separated the two germline ends. The germline CDR1 and CDR2 sequences are MNHNS and SASEGT. The CDR3 DNA reads as TGTGCCAGCAGTGAGGAAGGGAGGGCCACTGAAGCTTTCTTT. As protein: CASSEEGRATEAFF.

The J gene is TRBJ2-2, the V gene TRBV27, with D perhaps matching TRBD1 (6 bases). CDR3 length: 15 residues. V was shortened by 8 bases and J by 0 bases, with 13 bases between the two germline ends. The V gene's germline CDR1 is MNHEY and CDR2 SMNVEV (reference sequence). CDR3 sequence: CASQMDSTNTGELFF. For the CDR3, the DNA is TGTGCCAGCCAGATGGACAGCACGAACACCGGGGAGCTGTTTTTT.

The V gene is TRBV5-1, the J gene TRBJ1-2; D is possibly TRBD1 (5 bases). Germline assignment: CDR1 SGHRS and CDR2 YFSETQ. V was shortened by 2 bases and J by 9 bases, with 17 bases between the two germline ends. The CDR3 is 14 residues long. CDR3 sequence: CASSFPSGGDSYTF. The CDR3 DNA reads as TGCGCCAGCAGCTTCCCTTCGGGGGGAGATAGCTACACCTTC. The full variable domain, in which reference TRBV5-1 and TRBJ1-2 provide the parts outside the CDR3, is KAGVTQTPRYLIKTRGQQVTLSCSPISGHRSVSWYQQTPGQGLQFLFEYFSETQRNKGNFPGRFSGRQFSNSRSEMNVSTLELGDSALYLCASSFPSGGDSYTFGSGTRLTVV.

The chain links TRBV10-3 to TRBJ2-1, with 7 nucleotides matching TRBD1. Germline V gene data show CDR1 as ENHRY and CDR2 as SYGVKD. V shed 2 bases, J shed 5 bases, and the junction held 12 bases outside the gene matches. The CDR3 length is 17 residues. The CDR3 region has the DNA TGTGCCATCAGTGAGAGTTCCGGGACAGCTAGGAACAATGAGCAGTTCTTC. This translates into CAISESSGTARNNEQFF.

This chain joins TRBV5-8 and TRBJ1-2; D not resolved. The CDR3 runs 11 residues. CDR1 and CDR2 (germline): SGHTS, YDEGEE. The V end was cut by 2 bases, the J end by 10 bases, with 9 bases between. CDR3 loop: CASSFSSDYTF. DNA for the CDR3: TGTGCCAGCAGCTTCTCGAGTGACTACACCTTC.

This clone has a handful of counts. The CDR3, as DNA: TGCGCCAGCAGCTTGGACATTAACGGAAACACCATATATTTT. As protein: CASSLDINGNTIYF. V is TRBV5-1 and J is TRBJ1-3; D is unresolved. The CDR3 consists of 14 residues. Trimming took off 0 bases at V and 4 bases at J, with 8 bases between the two ends. Germline CDR1 and CDR2: SGHRS and YFSETQ.

This clone was counted once. The rearrangement uses TRBV27 and TRBJ2-6, with 8 bases matching TRBD2. CDR1 is MNHEY, CDR2 SMNVEV, per germline (reference sequence). The V gene end was trimmed by 4 bases and the J gene end by 2 bases; junction bases not matched to a gene: 4. CDR3 size: 16 residues. CDR3 loop: CASSWSGGPGANVLTF. The DNA for the CDR3 is TGTGCCAGCAGTTGGTCGGGGGGGCCTGGGGCCAACGTCCTGACTTTC.

V gene TRBV24-1 combines with J gene TRBJ2-2; TRBD1 matches at 8 bases. V trimming: 7 bases; J trimming: 4 bases; junction bases outside the gene matches: 4. The CDR3 length is 14 residues. Germline CDR1 and CDR2: KGHDR and SFDVKD. As DNA, the CDR3 is TGTGCCACCAGCCTAGACAGGGGCACCGGGGAGCTGTTTTTT. It codes for CATSLDRGTGELFF.

The chain carries TRBV3-1 (or the pseudogene TRBV3-2) and TRBJ1-3; TRBD1 agrees at 10 bases. The CDR3 length is 21 residues. Germline V gene data show CDR1 as LGHDT and CDR2 as YNNKEL (reference sequence). The V segment lost 4 bases and the J segment 2 bases; nucleotides outside the gene matches: 20. The CDR3 sequence: CASSLGGVFRDRGPPGNTIYF. Written as DNA, the CDR3 is TGTGCCAGCAGCCTAGGGGGTGTGTTTAGGGACAGGGGCCCTCCTGGAAACACCATATATTTT.

This chain links TRBV6-5 with TRBJ1-5; tentative D call: TRBD1 (6 bases). The CDR3 contains 15 residues. Germline V gives CDR1 MNHEY, CDR2 SVGAGI. V gave up 0 bases and J gave up 7 bases, with 13 bases separating them. As DNA, the CDR3 is TGTGCCAGCAGTTACTCGTATAGGGGGTCGCAGCCCCAGCATTTT. Encoded protein: CASSYSYRGSQPQHF.

Only a few counts were recorded for this clone. J is TRBJ2-7 and V is TRBV11-2; D is perhaps TRBD1 (5 bases). Germline loops: CDR1 SGHAT, CDR2 FQNNGV. The CDR3 is 11 residues long. The germline V and J ends were trimmed by 5 bases and 12 bases, with 14 bases remaining between them. The CDR3 DNA reads TGTGCCAGCAGCGAGGCAGGGATCCTGTACTTC. Translated, it gives CASSEAGILYF. Together with reference TRBV11-2 and TRBJ2-7, the CDR3 gives the full variable domain: EAGVAQSPRYKIIEKRQSVAFWCNPISGHATLYWYQQILGQGPKLLIQFQNNGVVDDSQLPKDRFSAERLKGVDSTLKIQPAKLEDSAVYLCASSEAGILYFGPGTRLTVT.

The chain combines TRBV5-1 with TRBJ1-6; TRBD1 agrees at 8 bases. V lost 4 bases to trimming and J lost 9 bases; unmatched junction nucleotides: 12. The germline V gene has CDR1 SGHRS and CDR2 YFSETQ. The CDR3 extends over 16 amino acids. CDR3 coding DNA: TGCGCCAGCAGCCCCACCCCGGACAGGGAGGCTTCACCCCTCCACTTT. Translation gives CASSPTPDREASPLHF.

The chain couples TRBV24-1 to TRBJ2-5; 7 nucleotides match TRBD2. The V segment lost 3 bases and the J segment 5 bases; nucleotides outside the gene matches: 8. Per germline, CDR1 KGHDR and CDR2 SFDVKD. CDR3 length equals 15 residues. DNA for the CDR3: TGTGCCACCAGTGATCACCTGGCGGGAGCGGAGACCCAGTACTTC. This gives the protein CATSDHLAGAETQYF.

V and J are TRBV5-8 and TRBJ1-1; D unclear. CDR3 size: 15 residues. The germline gives CDR1 SGHTS, CDR2 YDEGEE. The V gene lost 8 bases and the J gene lost 3 bases, with 20 bases spanning the gap. Here the CDR3 reads CARKNPGRPDTEAFF. The CDR3 nucleotides are TGTGCCAGGAAAAATCCGGGTCGGCCAGACACTGAAGCTTTCTTT. The complete variable domain, with remaining parts taken from reference TRBV5-8 and TRBJ1-1, reads EAGVTQSPTHLIKTRGQQATLRCSPISGHTSVYWYQQALGLGLQFLLWYDEGEERNRGNFPPRFSGRQFPNYSSELNVNALELEDSALYLCARKNPGRPDTEAFFGQGTRLTVV.

This clone appeared a few times. The chain employs TRBV5-4 and TRBJ1-4; 8 bases align to TRBD1. J gave up 6 bases and V 0 bases, and 4 bases lay outside the gene matches. In germline, CDR1 is SGHNT, CDR2 YYREEE (reference sequence). CDR3 size: 15 residues. The CDR3 DNA follows: TGTGCCAGCAGCTTGGGCGGACAGGGAGATGAAAAACTGTTTTTT. Amino acid sequence: CASSLGGQGDEKLFF.

The rearrangement uses TRBV18 and TRBJ2-1; 11 bases fit TRBD2. V was pared by 0 bases and J by 3 bases, with 1 base of the junction left unmatched. The CDR3 is 16 amino acids. In germline, CDR1 is KGHSH, CDR2 LQKENI. CDR3 DNA sequence: TGTGCCAGCTCACCACCCACTAGCGGGGGCTACAATGAGCAGTTCTTC. Translation gives CASSPPTSGGYNEQFF. Full variable domain (rest looked up from reference TRBV18 and TRBJ2-1): NAGVMQNPRHLVRRRGQEARLRCSPMKGHSHVYWYRQLPEEGLKFMVYLQKENIIDESGMPKERFSAEFPKEGPSILRIQQVVRGDSAAYFCASSPPTSGGYNEQFFGPGTRLTVL.